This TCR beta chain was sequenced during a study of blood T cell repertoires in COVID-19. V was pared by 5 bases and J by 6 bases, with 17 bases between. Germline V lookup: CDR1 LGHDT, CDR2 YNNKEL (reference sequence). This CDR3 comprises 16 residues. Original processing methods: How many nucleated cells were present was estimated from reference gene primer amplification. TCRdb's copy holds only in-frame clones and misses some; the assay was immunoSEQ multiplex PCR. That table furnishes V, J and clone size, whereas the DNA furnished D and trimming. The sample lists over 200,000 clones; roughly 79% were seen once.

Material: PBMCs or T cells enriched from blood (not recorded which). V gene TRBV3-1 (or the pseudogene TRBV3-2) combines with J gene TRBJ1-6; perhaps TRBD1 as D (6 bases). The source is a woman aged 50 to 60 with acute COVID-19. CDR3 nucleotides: TGTGCCAGCAGCGTCCGACAGGCGGGGGGTAATTCACCCCTCCACTTT. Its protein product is CASSVRQAGGNSPLHF.